This is a list of T cell receptor beta chains from one sample in a study of T cells after yellow fever vaccination. TCRdb reanalysed the 5' RACE reads using MiXCR and keeps one entry per CDR3 protein. The repertoire includes roughly 520,000 distinct CDR3 sequences, around a fifth of them detected once, and about 15% sits in the top ten. The sample was PBMCs, taken about 21 days after the first yellow fever vaccination. These receptors were obtained from a man younger than 35 who received the YFV17D yellow fever vaccine. Both conserved end residues are part of each CDR3. A D gene is named only where the DNA matches it firmly. Clone size is given for some rows only: seen once, a few or many times, or a class if the clone is expanded.

j_gene: TRBJ2-3; abundance: NA; d_gene: TRBD1; v_gene: TRBV7-7; CDR3nt: TGTGCCCTCAGTTCCTTTGTAAGGGACAGGTCTAGCACAGATACGCAGTATTTT; CDR3aa: CALSSFVRDRSSTDTQYF
j_gene: TRBJ2-1; abundance: NA; d_gene: TRBD2; v_gene: TRBV5-5; CDR3nt: TGTGCCAGCAGCTCCGGGACTAGCAACCACAATGAGCAGTTCTTC; CDR3aa: CASSSGTSNHNEQFF
j_gene: TRBJ1-2; abundance: once; d_gene: NA; v_gene: TRBV28; CDR3nt: TGTGCCAGCAACAGGACATACCTTGGCTACACCTTC; CDR3aa: CASNRTYLGYTF
j_gene: TRBJ1-3; abundance: NA; d_gene: NA; v_gene: TRBV4-2; CDR3nt: TGTGCCAGCAGCCAAGGAATGGGCTCTGGAAACACCATATATTTT; CDR3aa: CASSQGMGSGNTIYF
j_gene: TRBJ1-1; abundance: few; d_gene: TRBD1; v_gene: TRBV25-1; CDR3nt: TGTGCCAGCCGGATTCAGGGGGCGGATGAAGCTTTCTTT; CDR3aa: CASRIQGADEAFF
j_gene: TRBJ2-5; abundance: many; d_gene: NA; v_gene: TRBV12-3/TRBV12-4; CDR3nt: TGTGCCAGCAGCAGTAGCGGTAACCAAGAGACCCAGTACTTC; CDR3aa: CASSSSGNQETQYF
j_gene: TRBJ2-1; abundance: NA; d_gene: TRBD2; v_gene: TRBV6-1; CDR3nt: TGTGCCAGCAGCGCCGGGACTAGCGGAAACAATGAGCAGTTCTTC; CDR3aa: CASSAGTSGNNEQFF
j_gene: TRBJ1-1; abundance: NA; d_gene: NA; v_gene: TRBV4-3; CDR3nt: TGCGCCAGCAGCCAAGCGGACAACACTGAAGCTTTCTTT; CDR3aa: CASSQADNTEAFF
j_gene: TRBJ2-1; abundance: NA; d_gene: NA; v_gene: TRBV10-3; CDR3nt: TGTGCCATCAGTGCAGGGGAGGGAGAGCAGTTCTTC; CDR3aa: CAISAGEGEQFF
j_gene: TRBJ2-2; abundance: NA; d_gene: TRBD1; v_gene: TRBV7-9; CDR3nt: TGTGCCAGCAGCTTAACGGACAGGGCGACCGGGGAGCTGTTTTTT; CDR3aa: CASSLTDRATGELFF
j_gene: TRBJ2-2; abundance: few; d_gene: TRBD2; v_gene: TRBV3-1; CDR3nt: TGTGCCAGCAGCCCAGGCAGCGGGGGCCTCGAGGAGCTGTTTTTT; CDR3aa: CASSPGSGGLEELFF
j_gene: TRBJ2-7; abundance: NA; d_gene: NA; v_gene: TRBV7-3; CDR3nt: TGTGCCAGCAGCTTACGGGACGGCACTGCCTACGAGCAGTACTTC; CDR3aa: CASSLRDGTAYEQYF
j_gene: TRBJ1-6; abundance: NA; d_gene: NA; v_gene: TRBV5-1; CDR3nt: TGCGCCAGCAGTTTTGAGTCGGCACAGGGACGTAATTCACCCCTCCACTTT; CDR3aa: CASSFESAQGRNSPLHF